The source of this T cell receptor (beta chain) is a study of shared clonotypes between healthy human individuals. Study-wide results and limits: Clonotype sharing levels among donors were expected to vary with sequencing depth.

Regarding this clone: Its target is not known.

The study drew all its donors from Caucasian adults living in Nashville, Tennessee. CD45RA-negative memory and CD45RA+ naive subsets were split from the CD4+ cells. Every immunoSEQ plate was one replicate of a subset's evenly spread DNA. The data were produced by immunoSEQ multiplex PCR, yet TCRdb's version contains in-frame clones alone and is incomplete. The sample records roughly 2 million clones, approximately 95% being singletons. This CDR3 spans 14 amino acids. Germline values: CDR1 MNHNY, CDR2 SVGAGI (reference sequence). With 6 bases removed from V and 1 base from J, the gap between germline ends came to 12 bases.

The V gene is TRBV6-6, the J gene TRBJ1-1; D is unclear. The receptor was derived from a man aged 18 to 30 in good health. Sequenced sample: naive CD4+ T cells sorted from blood. Subset described: CD45RA+ positively selected. The CDR3 here is CASSPLQANTEAFF. The CDR3 region has the DNA TGTGCCAGCAGCCCCCTTCAAGCGAACACTGAAGCTTTCTTT.